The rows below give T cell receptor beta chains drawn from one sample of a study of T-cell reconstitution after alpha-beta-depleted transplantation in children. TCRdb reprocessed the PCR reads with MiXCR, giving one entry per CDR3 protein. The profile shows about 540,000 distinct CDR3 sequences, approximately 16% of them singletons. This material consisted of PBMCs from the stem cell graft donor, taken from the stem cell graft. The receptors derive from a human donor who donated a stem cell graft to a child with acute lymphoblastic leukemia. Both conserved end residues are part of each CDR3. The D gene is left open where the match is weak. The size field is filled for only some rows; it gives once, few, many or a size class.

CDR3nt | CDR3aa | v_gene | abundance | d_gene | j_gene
TGTGCCAGCAGCTCCTTAGCGGGAGCAGATACGCAGTATTTT | CASSSLAGADTQYF | TRBV7-6 | few | TRBD2 | TRBJ2-3
TGTGCCACCAGTGATCCCCAGGGCAATGAGCAGTTCTTC | CATSDPQGNEQFF | TRBV24-1 | few | NA | TRBJ2-1
TGCAGTGCTAGAGGGCTGCTAGCGGTGAATGAGCAGTTCTTC | CSARGLLAVNEQFF | TRBV20-1 | NA | TRBD2 | TRBJ2-1
TGTGCCAGCAGTTTATCGAAGGGCAACTCCTACGAGCAGTACTTC | CASSLSKGNSYEQYF | TRBV27 | few | NA | TRBJ2-7
TGTGCCAGCAGCTCTAGCGGGAGGGAGAAGTACAATGAGCAGTTCTTC | CASSSSGREKYNEQFF | TRBV12-3/TRBV12-4 | NA | TRBD2 | TRBJ2-1
TGCGCCAGCAGCTTGTATGGTGCGGGACTAGAAGCGCATGAGCAGTTCTTC | CASSLYGAGLEAHEQFF | TRBV5-1 | many | TRBD2 | TRBJ2-1
TGCGCCAGCAGCTTGGTGGCGTCCTCCTACAATGAGCAGTTCTTC | CASSLVASSYNEQFF | TRBV5-1 | many | NA | TRBJ2-1
TGTGCCAGCAGGCCTACTAGCCGGGGCTACGAGCAGTACTTC | CASRPTSRGYEQYF | TRBV28 | few | NA | TRBJ2-7
TGTGCCACCAGCAGAGATGCAGGACAGGGGGCGGATGGCTACACCTTC | CATSRDAGQGADGYTF | TRBV15 | NA | TRBD1 | TRBJ1-2
TGTGCCAGCAGTGACAGGTCCGCCACAGATACGCAGTATTTT | CASSDRSATDTQYF | TRBV12-3/TRBV12-4 | few | NA | TRBJ2-3